The clone carrying this T cell receptor (beta chain) was seen a few times. The antigen remains undetermined. The PCR had 60 Vbeta and 13 Jbeta primers. Here immunoSEQ multiplex PCR was the method, and the copy in TCRdb shows in-frame clones only, minus some. The sample yields approximately 99,000 clones, 79% seen once. This entry is derived from a study of cytomegalovirus exposure and HLA in healthy donors. Study findings and constraints: The availability of immune exposure information extended only to CMV serostatus.

The sequence came from a male donor in good health and CMV-seropositive. Sequencing was done on a sample of PBMCs.

The CDR3 loop reads CASGDTSNQPQHF. In DNA form, the CDR3 reads TGTGCTAGTGGGGACACGAGCAATCAGCCCCAGCATTTT. The chain has TRBV12-5 and TRBJ1-5; D possibly corresponds to TRBD1 (5 bases). The germline CDR1 and CDR2 sequences are LGHNT and FRNRAP. The CDR3 spans 13 residues. Trimming cost V 6 bases and J 1 base, with 7 bases left between them. The full variable domain, completed using reference TRBV12-5 and TRBJ1-5, is DARVTQTPRHKVTEMGQEVTMRCQPILGHNTVFWYRQTMMQGLELLAYFRNRAPLDDSGMPKDRFSAEMPDATLATLKIQPSEPRDSAVYFCASGDTSNQPQHFGDGTRLSIL.